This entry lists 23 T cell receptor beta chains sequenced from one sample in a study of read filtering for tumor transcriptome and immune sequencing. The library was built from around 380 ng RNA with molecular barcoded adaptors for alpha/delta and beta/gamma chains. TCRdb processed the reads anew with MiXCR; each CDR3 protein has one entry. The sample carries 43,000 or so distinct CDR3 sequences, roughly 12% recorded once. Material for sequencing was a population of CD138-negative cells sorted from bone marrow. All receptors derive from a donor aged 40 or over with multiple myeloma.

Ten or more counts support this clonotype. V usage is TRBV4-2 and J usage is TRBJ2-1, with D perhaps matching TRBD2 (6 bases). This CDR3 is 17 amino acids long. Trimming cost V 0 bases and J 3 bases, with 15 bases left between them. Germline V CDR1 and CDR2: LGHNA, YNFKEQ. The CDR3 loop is CASSQDLRERNYNEQFF. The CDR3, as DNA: TGTGCCAGCAGCCAAGATCTGCGGGAACGGAACTACAATGAGCAGTTCTTC.

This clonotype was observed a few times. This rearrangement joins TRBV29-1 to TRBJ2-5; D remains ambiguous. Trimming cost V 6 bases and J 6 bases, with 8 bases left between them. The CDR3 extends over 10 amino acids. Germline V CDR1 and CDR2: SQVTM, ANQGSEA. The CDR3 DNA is TGCAGCGTCCGTATAAAGACCCAGTACTTC. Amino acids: CSVRIKTQYF.

CDR3 in DNA: TGTGCTGGCAGCTCTATAGCGGGATGGGCAGATACGCAGTATTTT. Residues: CAGSSIAGWADTQYF. This rearrangement joins TRBV7-9 to TRBJ2-3, with 8 bases fitting TRBD2. The V gene's germline CDR1 is SEHNR and CDR2 FQNEAQ (reference sequence). This CDR3 region has 15 residues.

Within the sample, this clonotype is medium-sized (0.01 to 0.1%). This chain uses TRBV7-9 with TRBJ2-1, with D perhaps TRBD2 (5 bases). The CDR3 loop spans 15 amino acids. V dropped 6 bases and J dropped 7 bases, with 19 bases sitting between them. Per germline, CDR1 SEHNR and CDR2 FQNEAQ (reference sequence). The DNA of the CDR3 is TGTGCCAGCAGACACGAAAAGCGGCTACAAAATGAGCAGTTCTTC. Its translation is CASRHEKRLQNEQFF.

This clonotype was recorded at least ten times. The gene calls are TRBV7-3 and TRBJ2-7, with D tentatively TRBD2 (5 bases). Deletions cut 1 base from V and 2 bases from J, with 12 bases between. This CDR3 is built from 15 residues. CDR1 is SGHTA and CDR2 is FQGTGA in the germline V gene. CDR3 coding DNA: TGTGCCAGCAGCTTAAGGGAGAGCCTACCCTACGAGCAGTACTTC. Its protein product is CASSLRESLPYEQYF. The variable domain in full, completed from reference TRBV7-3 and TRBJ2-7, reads GAGVSQTPSNKVTEKGKYVELRCDPISGHTALYWYRQSLGQGPEFLIYFQGTGAADDSGLPNDRFFAVRPEGSVSTLKIQRTERGDSAVYLCASSLRESLPYEQYFGPGTRLTVT.

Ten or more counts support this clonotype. CDR3 sequence reads: CASSLEGRPYEQYF. In DNA form, the CDR3 reads TGCGCCAGCAGCTTGGAGGGACGACCCTACGAGCAGTACTTC. This chain joins TRBV5-1 and TRBJ2-7; D tentatively reads TRBD1 or TRBD2 (5 bases each). The CDR3 is 14 residues long. Trimming shortened V by 0 bases and J by 2 bases, and 9 bases separated the two germline ends. CDR1 SGHRS and CDR2 YFSETQ come from the germline V gene.

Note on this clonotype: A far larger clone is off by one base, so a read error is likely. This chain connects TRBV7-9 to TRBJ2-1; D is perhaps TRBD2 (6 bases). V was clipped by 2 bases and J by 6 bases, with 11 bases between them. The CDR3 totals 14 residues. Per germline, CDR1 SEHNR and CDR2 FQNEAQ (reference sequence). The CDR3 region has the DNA TGTGCCAGCAGCTTACGGGGGAACCCCAATGAGCAGTTCTTC. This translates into CASSLRGNPNEQFF.

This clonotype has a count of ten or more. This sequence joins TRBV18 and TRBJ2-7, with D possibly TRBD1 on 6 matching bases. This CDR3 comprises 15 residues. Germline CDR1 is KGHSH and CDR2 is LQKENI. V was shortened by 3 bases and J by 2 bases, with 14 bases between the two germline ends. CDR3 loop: CASSPTGEITYEQYF. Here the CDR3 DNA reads TGTGCCAGCTCACCGACAGGAGAGATTACCTACGAGCAGTACTTC.

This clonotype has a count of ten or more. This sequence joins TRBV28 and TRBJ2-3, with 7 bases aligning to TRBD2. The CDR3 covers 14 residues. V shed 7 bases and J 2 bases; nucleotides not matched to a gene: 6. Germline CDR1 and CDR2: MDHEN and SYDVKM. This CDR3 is CASKPGGPTDTQYF. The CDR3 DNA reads TGTGCCAGCAAGCCGGGAGGACCCACAGATACGCAGTATTTT. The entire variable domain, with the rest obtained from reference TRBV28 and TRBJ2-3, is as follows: DVKVTQSSRYLVKRTGEKVFLECVQDMDHENMFWYRQDPGLGLRLIYFSYDVKMKEKGDIPEGYSVSREKKERFSLILESASTNQTSMYLCASKPGGPTDTQYFGPGTRLTVL.

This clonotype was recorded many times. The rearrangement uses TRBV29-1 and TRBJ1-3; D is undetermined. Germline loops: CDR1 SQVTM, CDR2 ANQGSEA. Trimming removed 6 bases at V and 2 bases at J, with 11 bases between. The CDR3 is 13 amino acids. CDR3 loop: CSVWTDTGNTIYF. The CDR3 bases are TGCAGCGTATGGACCGATACTGGAAACACCATATATTTT.

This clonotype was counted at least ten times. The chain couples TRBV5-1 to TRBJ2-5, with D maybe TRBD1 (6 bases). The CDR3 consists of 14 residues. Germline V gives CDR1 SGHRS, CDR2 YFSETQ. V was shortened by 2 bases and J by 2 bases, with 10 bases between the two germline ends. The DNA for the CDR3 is TGCGCCAGCAGCTTACAGGGCCCACAAGAGACCCAGTACTTC. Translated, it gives CASSLQGPQETQYF.

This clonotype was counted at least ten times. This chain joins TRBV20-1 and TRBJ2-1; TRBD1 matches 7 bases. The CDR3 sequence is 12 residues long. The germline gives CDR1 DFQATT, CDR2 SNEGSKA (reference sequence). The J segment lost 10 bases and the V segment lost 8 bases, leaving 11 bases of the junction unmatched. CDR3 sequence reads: CSPLVTGLEQFF. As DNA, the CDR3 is TGCAGTCCCCTAGTGACAGGGCTCGAGCAGTTCTTC.

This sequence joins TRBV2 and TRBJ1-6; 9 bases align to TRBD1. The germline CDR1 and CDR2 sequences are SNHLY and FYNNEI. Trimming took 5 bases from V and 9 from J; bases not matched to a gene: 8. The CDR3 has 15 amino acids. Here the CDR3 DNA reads TGTGCCAGCAGTCGAATGGGACAGGGAATTTCACCCCTCCACTTT. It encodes CASSRMGQGISPLHF.

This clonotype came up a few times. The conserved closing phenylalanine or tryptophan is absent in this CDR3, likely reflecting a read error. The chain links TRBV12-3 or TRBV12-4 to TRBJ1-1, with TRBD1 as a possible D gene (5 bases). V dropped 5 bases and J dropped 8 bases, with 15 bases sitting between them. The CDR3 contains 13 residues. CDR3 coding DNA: TGTGCCAGCAGTCCCCGGGGTGGGACCGAAGCTTTCTCT. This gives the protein CASSPRGGTEAFS.

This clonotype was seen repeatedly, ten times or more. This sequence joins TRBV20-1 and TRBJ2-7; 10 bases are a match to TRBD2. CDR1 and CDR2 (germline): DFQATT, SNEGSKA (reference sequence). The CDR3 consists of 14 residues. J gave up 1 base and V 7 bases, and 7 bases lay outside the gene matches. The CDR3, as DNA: TGCAGTGTCTCAGCGGGAGGGGGTTCCTACGAGCAGTACTTC. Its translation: CSVSAGGGSYEQYF.

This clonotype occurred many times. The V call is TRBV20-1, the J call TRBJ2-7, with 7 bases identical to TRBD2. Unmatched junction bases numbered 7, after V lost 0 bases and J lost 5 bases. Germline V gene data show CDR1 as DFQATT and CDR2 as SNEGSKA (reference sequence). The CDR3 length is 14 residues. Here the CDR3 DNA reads TGCAGTGCTAGAGATCCGGGGGGAATGGACGAGCAGTACTTC. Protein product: CSARDPGGMDEQYF.

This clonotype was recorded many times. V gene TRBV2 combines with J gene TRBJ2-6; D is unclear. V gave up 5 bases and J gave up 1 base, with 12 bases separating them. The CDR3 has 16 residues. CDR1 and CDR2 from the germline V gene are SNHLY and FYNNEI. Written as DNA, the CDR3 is TGTGCCAGCAGTCCCCCCCGCGGTTCTGGGGCCAACGTCCTGACTTTC. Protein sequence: CASSPPRGSGANVLTF.

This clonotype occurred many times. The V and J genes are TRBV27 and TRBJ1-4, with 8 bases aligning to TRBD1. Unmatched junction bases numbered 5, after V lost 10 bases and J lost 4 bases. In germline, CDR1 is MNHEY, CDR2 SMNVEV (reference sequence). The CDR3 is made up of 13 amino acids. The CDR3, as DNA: TGTGCCACCTCAGGGGGCAGTAATGAAAAACTGTTTTTT. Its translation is CATSGGSNEKLFF. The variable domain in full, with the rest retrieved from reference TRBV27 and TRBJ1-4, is EAQVTQNPRYLITVTGKKLTVTCSQNMNHEYMSWYRQDPGLGLRQIYYSMNVEVTDKGDVPEGYKVSRKEKRNFPLILESPSPNQTSLYFCATSGGSNEKLFFGSGTQLSVL.

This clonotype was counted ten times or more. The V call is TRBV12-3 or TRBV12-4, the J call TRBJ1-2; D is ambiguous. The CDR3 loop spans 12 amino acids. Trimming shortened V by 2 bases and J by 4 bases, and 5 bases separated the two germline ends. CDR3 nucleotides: TGTGCCAGCAGTTTATGGCCCTATGGCTACACCTTC. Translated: CASSLWPYGYTF.

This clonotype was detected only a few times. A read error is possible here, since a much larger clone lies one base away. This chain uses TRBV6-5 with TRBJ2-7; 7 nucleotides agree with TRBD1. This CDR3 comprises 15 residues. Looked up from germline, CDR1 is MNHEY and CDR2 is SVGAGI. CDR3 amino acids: CASRTGSQGVYERYF. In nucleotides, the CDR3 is TGTGCCAGCAGGACAGGATCTCAGGGGGTCTACGAGCGGTACTTC.

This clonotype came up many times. The CDR3 here is CASSWTSAGSYNEQFF. The CDR3 DNA sequence: TGTGCCAGCAGCTGGACTAGCGCGGGCTCCTACAATGAGCAGTTCTTC. The chain is built from TRBV9 and TRBJ2-1, with TRBD2 identical over 9 bases. Germline V CDR1 and CDR2: SGDLS, YYNGEE. With V trimmed by 4 bases and J by 0 bases, 5 bases remained unmatched. The CDR3 length is 16 residues. The whole variable domain, remainder taken from reference TRBV9 and TRBJ2-1, is DSGVTQTPKHLITATGQRVTLRCSPRSGDLSVYWYQQSLDQGLQFLIQYYNGEERAKGNILERFSAQQFPDLHSELNLSSLELGDSALYFCASSWTSAGSYNEQFFGPGTRLTVL.

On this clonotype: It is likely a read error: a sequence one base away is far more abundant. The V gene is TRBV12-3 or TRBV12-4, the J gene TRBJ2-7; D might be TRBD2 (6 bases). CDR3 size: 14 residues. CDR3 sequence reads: CASSKTGGRYERYF. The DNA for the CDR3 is TGTGCCAGCAGTAAAACAGGAGGGCGCTACGAGCGGTACTTC.

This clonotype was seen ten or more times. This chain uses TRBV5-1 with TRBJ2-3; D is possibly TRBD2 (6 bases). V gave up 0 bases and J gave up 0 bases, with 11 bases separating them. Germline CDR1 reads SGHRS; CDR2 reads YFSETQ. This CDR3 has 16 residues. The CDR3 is CASSLDPGSSTDTQYF. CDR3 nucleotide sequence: TGCGCCAGCAGCTTGGATCCCGGGAGTAGCACAGATACGCAGTATTTT.